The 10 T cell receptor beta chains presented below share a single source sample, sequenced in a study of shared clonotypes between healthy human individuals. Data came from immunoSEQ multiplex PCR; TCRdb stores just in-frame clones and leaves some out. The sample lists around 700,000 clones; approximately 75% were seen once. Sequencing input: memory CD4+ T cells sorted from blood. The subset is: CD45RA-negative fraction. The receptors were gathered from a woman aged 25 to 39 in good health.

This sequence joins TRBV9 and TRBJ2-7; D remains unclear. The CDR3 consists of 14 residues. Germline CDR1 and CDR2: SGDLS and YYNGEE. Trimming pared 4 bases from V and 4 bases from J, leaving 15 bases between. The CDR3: CASSPAHYPYEQYF. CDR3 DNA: TGTGCCAGCAGCCCCGCCCACTATCCTTACGAGCAGTACTTC.

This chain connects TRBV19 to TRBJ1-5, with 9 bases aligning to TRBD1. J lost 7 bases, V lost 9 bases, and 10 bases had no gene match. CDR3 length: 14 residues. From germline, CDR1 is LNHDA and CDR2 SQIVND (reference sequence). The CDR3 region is CASSPTGGMQPQHF. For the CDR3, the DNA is TGTGCCAGCAGCCCGACAGGGGGTATGCAGCCCCAGCATTTT.

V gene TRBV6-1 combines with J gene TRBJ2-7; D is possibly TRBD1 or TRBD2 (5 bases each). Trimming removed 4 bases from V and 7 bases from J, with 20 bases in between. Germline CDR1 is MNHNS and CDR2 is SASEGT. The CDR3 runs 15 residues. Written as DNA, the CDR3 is TGTGCCAGCAGTGCCGCCAGGGCAGGGTGGGGGGAGCAGTACTTC. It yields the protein CASSAARAGWGEQYF.

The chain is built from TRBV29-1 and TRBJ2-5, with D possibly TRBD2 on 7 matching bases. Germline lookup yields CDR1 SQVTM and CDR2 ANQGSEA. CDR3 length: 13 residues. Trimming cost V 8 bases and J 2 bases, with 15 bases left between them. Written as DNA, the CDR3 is TGCAGCACCCCGGGGGGCCTTCAAGAGACCCAGTACTTC. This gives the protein CSTPGGLQETQYF.

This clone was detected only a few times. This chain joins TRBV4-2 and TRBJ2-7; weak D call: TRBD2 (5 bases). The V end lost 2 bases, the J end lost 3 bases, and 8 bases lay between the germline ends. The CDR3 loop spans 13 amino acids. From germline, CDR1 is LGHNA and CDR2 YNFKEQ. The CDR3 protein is CASSQIGGYEQYF. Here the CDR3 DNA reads TGTGCCAGCAGCCAAATCGGAGGCTACGAGCAGTACTTC.

CDR3 sequence (DNA): TGTGCCAGCAGCCTTCGCGTTTTAGGTGGTGAAGCTTTCTTT. This translates into CASSLRVLGGEAFF. This chain uses TRBV14 with TRBJ1-1; D remains unclear. CDR3 length equals 14 residues. Per the germline V gene, CDR1 is SGHDN and CDR2 is FVKESK. V shed 4 bases and J shed 7 bases, with 16 bases lying between them.

The CDR3 nucleotides read TGTGCCAGCAGTGAAGCGCTTTCAACTAGCTACGAGCAGTACTTC. Translation: CASSEALSTSYEQYF. This chain joins TRBV6-1 and TRBJ2-5, with a tentative D call TRBD2 (5 bases). The J call may be mistaken, given a closer DNA end match to TRBJ2-7. There are 15 residues in the CDR3. CDR1 MNHNS and CDR2 SASEGT come from the germline V gene.

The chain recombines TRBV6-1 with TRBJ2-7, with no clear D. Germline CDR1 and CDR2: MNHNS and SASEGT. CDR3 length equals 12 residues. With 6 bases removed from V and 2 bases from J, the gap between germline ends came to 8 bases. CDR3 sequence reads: CASSGPTYEQYF. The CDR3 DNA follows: TGTGCCAGCAGCGGACCAACCTACGAGCAGTACTTC.

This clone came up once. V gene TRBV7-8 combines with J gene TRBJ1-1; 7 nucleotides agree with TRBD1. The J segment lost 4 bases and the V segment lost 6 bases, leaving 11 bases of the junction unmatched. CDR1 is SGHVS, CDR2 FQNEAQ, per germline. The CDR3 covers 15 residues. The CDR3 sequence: CASRSSARGITEAFF. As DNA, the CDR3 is TGTGCCAGCAGAAGTTCTGCCAGGGGGATCACTGAAGCTTTCTTT.

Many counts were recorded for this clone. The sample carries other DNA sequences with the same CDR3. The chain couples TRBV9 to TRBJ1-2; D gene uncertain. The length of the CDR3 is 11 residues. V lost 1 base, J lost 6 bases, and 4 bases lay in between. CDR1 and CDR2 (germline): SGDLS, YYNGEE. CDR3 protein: CASSVNDGYTF. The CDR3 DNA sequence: TGTGCCAGCAGCGTAAATGATGGCTACACCTTC.